Only one count was recorded for the clone carrying this TCR beta chain. Its antigen is not identified. The sample originates from a study of cytotoxic CD8 clonotypes in ibrutinib-treated CLL. Study-wide background: Samples averaged 255,043 productive templates and just under 95,000 productive rearrangements.

Overall study findings and caveats: Clonality rose at ibrutinib response, held steady in sustained remission, and fell toward baseline at progression. Public clonotypes showed up rarely, and on treatment they shrank or held steady. Investigators sampled sustained-remission and progressing patients at differing times.

Some clones are missing from TCRdb's copy, which holds only in-frame ones; the method was immunoSEQ multiplex PCR. The sample contains roughly 70,000 clones, around 81% of which appear only once. Sample: PBMCs, taken at disease progression, from a patient treated with ibrutinib. The TCR was taken from a human donor with chronic lymphocytic leukemia.

As DNA, the CDR3 is TGTGCCAGCAGCCCCGGACAGGGGCGCTATGGCTACACCTTC. It is translated as CASSPGQGRYGYTF. The chain combines TRBV11-2 with TRBJ1-2; 9 bases align to TRBD1. Germline V CDR1 and CDR2: SGHAT, FQNNGV. The V and J ends lost 5 bases and 4 bases, in that order; junction bases with no gene match: 5. The CDR3 length is 14 residues.